A selection of T cell receptor beta chains follows, all from one sample in a study of long-term antiretroviral therapy in people with HIV. The assay was immunoSEQ multiplex PCR, and TCRdb's table has in-frame clones only and misses some. The table shows 28,000 or so clones, with around 83% occurring only once. The source was unsorted PBMCs, collected 0.4 years after starting antiretroviral therapy. All receptors derive from a man younger than 35 with HIV. CDR3s include the opening cysteine and the closing phenylalanine or tryptophan. Each record gives: clone size, J gene, D gene, V gene, CDR3 DNA, CDR3 protein. D genes are given only for firm matches. The listing skips clone size in some rows; elsewhere it reads once, few, many or a size class.

>once|TRBJ2-4|-|TRBV10-3
TGTGCCATCAGTGAGTCTTCGGGGGTAGCCAAAAACATTCAGTACTTC
CAISESSGVAKNIQYF
>-|TRBJ2-6|-|TRBV5-8
TGTGCCAGCAGCTTCACGCCACTTATTACTGGGGCCAACGTCCTGACTTTC
CASSFTPLITGANVLTF
>-|TRBJ1-4|TRBD1|TRBV9
TGTGCCAGCAGCGTAGATGGGACAGGGAATGAAAAACTGTTTTTT
CASSVDGTGNEKLFF
>few|TRBJ2-7|TRBD2|TRBV11-2
TGTGCCAGCAGCTTGGGCGGGAGCAGTATGCGCGAGCAGTACTTC
CASSLGGSSMREQYF
>-|TRBJ1-2|-|TRBV27
TGTGCCAGCAGTCCCCTCAGATCAAACTATGGCTACACCTTC
CASSPLRSNYGYTF
>-|TRBJ1-1|-|TRBV27
TGTGCCAGCAGTTGGAGGACCCAGGCTGAAGCTTTCTTT
CASSWRTQAEAFF
>-|TRBJ2-7|-|TRBV5-1
TGCGCCAGCAGCTTGGGGCGGTACGAGCAGTACTTC
CASSLGRYEQYF
>once|TRBJ2-6|-|TRBV9
TGTGCCAGCAGCGTAGCTACGAGGGTTCCTGGTCCGGGTGACTCTGGGGCCAACGTCCTGACTTTC
CASSVATRVPGPGDSGANVLTF
>once|TRBJ1-2|TRBD1|TRBV6-4
TGTGCCAGCAATCGGACAGGGGGTAACTATGGCTACACCTTC
CASNRTGGNYGYTF
>-|TRBJ2-1|-|TRBV19
TGTGCCAGTAGTATTTTCGGGAGCCCCATAGAGCAGTTCTTC
CASSIFGSPIEQFF
>-|TRBJ2-7|-|TRBV7-8
TGTGCCACCCATGACCTAAAAGGGGCCTACGAGCAGTACTTC
CATHDLKGAYEQYF
>-|TRBJ2-1|-|TRBV4-3
TGCGCCAGCAGCCAAGATCGAAGTACCAATGAGCAGTTCTTC
CASSQDRSTNEQFF
>-|TRBJ2-7|TRBD1|TRBV5-6
TGTGCCAGCAGCGCGCCCCGGGACAGGGGGCAGGGCGAGCAGTACTTC
CASSAPRDRGQGEQYF
>-|TRBJ1-4|-|TRBV19
TGTGCCAGTAGTCGACAGTCCTCTAATGAAAAACTGTTTTTT
CASSRQSSNEKLFF
>-|TRBJ2-7|TRBD2|TRBV18
TGTGCCAGCTCACCGGGGACTAGGGCGGCTCACGAGCAGTACTTC
CASSPGTRAAHEQYF
>once|TRBJ1-1|-|TRBV19
TGTGCCAGTAATAGGCAGAACACTGAAGCTTTCTTT
CASNRQNTEAFF
>-|TRBJ2-1|TRBD1|TRBV6-7
TGTGCCAGCAGCAGGGGACAGGAGGAATCCAATGAGCAGTTCTTC
CASSRGQEESNEQFF
>-|TRBJ1-2|-|TRBV11-2
TGTGCCAGCAGCACGTACGGGGGTCTGAATGGCTACACCTTC
CASSTYGGLNGYTF
>-|TRBJ2-7|TRBD1|TRBV9
TGTGCCAGCAGCCCCGGGACAGGGACCCTCTACGAGCAGTACTTC
CASSPGTGTLYEQYF
>-|TRBJ2-2|TRBD2|TRBV28
TGTGCCAGCAGAAGACTAGCGGGAGGACTGGGGGGGGAGCTGTTTTTT
CASRRLAGGLGGELFF
>-|TRBJ2-3|TRBD2|TRBV5-6
TGTGCCAGCAGCCTGCGGGGGGTGACAGATACGCAGTATTTT
CASSLRGVTDTQYF
>-|TRBJ2-7|-|TRBV25-1
TGTGCCAGCGGCTACTACGAGCAGTACTTC
CASGYYEQYF
>-|TRBJ1-2|TRBD1|TRBV2
TGTGCCAGCAGGACCCCGGGACAGGGACCCTATGGCTACACCTTC
CASRTPGQGPYGYTF
>once|TRBJ2-2|TRBD2|TRBV7-6
TGTGCCAGCAGCTTAGAAGCGGGAGGGAACACCGGGGAGCTGTTTTTT
CASSLEAGGNTGELFF
>few|TRBJ1-1|-|TRBV7-8
TGTGCCAGCAGCTTAGTTACAGGGAGGAACACTGAAGCTTTCTTT
CASSLVTGRNTEAFF
>few|TRBJ2-1|-|TRBV28
TGTGCCAGCAGCCCGGAAACCTACAATGAGCAGTTCTTC
CASSPETYNEQFF
>-|TRBJ1-4|-|TRBV15
TGTGCCACCAGCCTCTACCGAAGTGCAACTAATGAAAAACTGTTTTTT
CATSLYRSATNEKLFF
>-|TRBJ1-1|-|TRBV11-1
TGTGCCAGCAGCCTGGACAGACAGAACACTGAAGCTTTCTTT
CASSLDRQNTEAFF
>-|TRBJ1-5|-|TRBV19
TGTGCCAGTACTCCGACAGGCCTTCAGCCCCAGCATTTT
CASTPTGLQPQHF
>-|TRBJ2-7|TRBD1|TRBV7-9
TGTGCCAGCAGATCCGGACAGGGCTACGAGCAGTACTTC
CASRSGQGYEQYF
>-|TRBJ1-1|TRBD1|TRBV7-3
TGTGCCAGCAGCTTACGAGGACGGGACAGGCCGAACACTGAAGCTTTCTTT
CASSLRGRDRPNTEAFF
>-|TRBJ2-7|-|TRBV7-9
TGTGCCAGCAGCTTAAGTGGTGGCGAGCAGTACTTC
CASSLSGGEQYF
>-|TRBJ2-7|-|TRBV9
TGTGCCAGCAGCCCCGAGGCCGGGTTTTACGAGCAGTACTTC
CASSPEAGFYEQYF
>-|TRBJ1-4|-|TRBV6-6
TGTGCCAGCAGTTATCGGGAAGGTGGTGAAAAACTGTTTTTT
CASSYREGGEKLFF
>-|TRBJ2-2|TRBD1|TRBV28
TGTGCCAGCAGTACGCCGGGACAGGGCGGCACCGGGGAGCTGTTTTTT
CASSTPGQGGTGELFF
>-|TRBJ2-1|TRBD2|TRBV7-2
TGTGCCAGCAGCTTCCTAGCGGGAGCGTACAATGAGCAGTTCTTC
CASSFLAGAYNEQFF
>-|TRBJ2-7|-|TRBV6-5
TGTGCCAGCAGCAAGCCGACAGGCGAGCAGTACTTC
CASSKPTGEQYF
>-|TRBJ1-1|-|TRBV18
TGTGCCAGCTCACCCTCAGGGGCCCGGGTCACTGAAGCTTTCTTT
CASSPSGARVTEAFF
>-|TRBJ1-1|-|TRBV2
TGTGCCAGCAGTGATGAAGAAGTTGGGGGGACTGAAGCTTTCTTT
CASSDEEVGGTEAFF
>-|TRBJ1-1|-|TRBV27
TGTGCCAGCAGTTTATCGACAGGCATGAACACTGAAGCTTTCTTT
CASSLSTGMNTEAFF
>-|TRBJ2-7|TRBD1|TRBV2
TGTGCCAGCAGCGTCAGGGACAGGGGCTACGAGCAGTACTTC
CASSVRDRGYEQYF
>-|TRBJ2-3|-|TRBV4-1
TGCGCCAGCAGCCAAGTCGCAGATACGCAGTATTTT
CASSQVADTQYF
>-|TRBJ2-6|-|TRBV11-2
TGTGCCAGCAGCTTAGGGAGCTCTGGGGCCAACGTCCTGACTTTC
CASSLGSSGANVLTF
>-|TRBJ1-1|-|TRBV27
TGTGCCAGCAGTTTATCGAGGTCGCCGGGGACTGAAGCTTTCTTT
CASSLSRSPGTEAFF
>-|TRBJ2-4|-|TRBV7-8
TGTGCCAGCAGCACTCCCTCTATTCTAGCCAAAAACATTCAGTACTTC
CASSTPSILAKNIQYF
>once|TRBJ2-5|-|TRBV19
TGTGCCAGTAGTATTACGTGGGAATATAGTGAGACCCAGTACTTC
CASSITWEYSETQYF
>once|TRBJ2-3|TRBD2|TRBV7-9
TGTGCCAGCAGCTACCCCCCTAGCGGGGGGGCAGATACGCAGTATTTT
CASSYPPSGGADTQYF
>-|TRBJ2-7|TRBD1|TRBV4-1
TGCGCCAGCAGCCAACCGGGACAGAACTTCTACGAGCAGTACTTC
CASSQPGQNFYEQYF
>-|TRBJ1-2|-|TRBV19
TGTGCCAGTACCATCGGGGGAGACTATGGCTACACCTTC
CASTIGGDYGYTF
>-|TRBJ2-6|-|TRBV27
TGTGCCAGCAGTTTCAATGGCTACACAGAAAATGGGGCCAACGTCCTGACTTTC
CASSFNGYTENGANVLTF
>few|TRBJ1-1|-|TRBV11-2
TGTGCCAGCAGCTATAGCATGACGGATCTGGAGACTGAAGCTTTCTTT
CASSYSMTDLETEAFF
>once|TRBJ2-3|-|TRBV29-1
TGCAGCGTTGTACGAGGGTGGGCAGATACGCAGTATTTT
CSVVRGWADTQYF
>few|TRBJ1-2|-|TRBV6-4
TGTGCCAGCAGATACAACGTAGGGCCTAACTATGGCTACACCTTC
CASRYNVGPNYGYTF
>-|TRBJ2-7|TRBD2|TRBV7-2
TGTGCCAGCAGCTTAGGCGGGAGTAAATACGAGCAGTACTTC
CASSLGGSKYEQYF
>-|TRBJ2-7|TRBD1|TRBV27
TGTGCCAGCAGTTGGAAACAGGGGGCCTACGAGCAGTACTTC
CASSWKQGAYEQYF
>-|TRBJ2-7|-|TRBV9
TGTGCCAGCAGCGTGGGCGGGATGGTCGACGAGCAGTACTTC
CASSVGGMVDEQYF
>-|TRBJ2-1|-|TRBV5-1
TGCGCCAGCAGCTTGGACAGGGTTGGCTCCTACAATGAGCAGTTCTTC
CASSLDRVGSYNEQFF
>-|TRBJ1-5|-|TRBV28
TGTGCCAGCACCCCTCCGGGACCCATCGATCAGCCCCAGCATTTT
CASTPPGPIDQPQHF
>-|TRBJ2-7|-|TRBV9
TGTGCCAGCAGCCTCAACTCCTACGAGCAGTACTTC
CASSLNSYEQYF